This record concerns one TCR beta chain sequence. A single count supports this clone. Its antigen target is currently unknown. One base away there is no much larger clone; base qualities are not given. This specimen comes from a study of T cell responses to AZD1222 COVID-19 vaccine (dated by TCRdb to about 2021). Background on the whole study: TCR sequencing covered roughly 230 trial participants: about 210 given two doses of AZD1222 and 26 given two doses of MenACWY control vaccine. Trial participants were enrolled into age subgroups of 18-55, 56-69 and 70-plus years, which contained about 160, 30 and 59 TCR-sequenced participants, respectively. Study-level results and caveats: The whole spike protein was spanned by vaccine-associated CD4 TCRs, and dominant responses were seen in regions 160-218 and 743-854. Reportedly, almost half of the unique spike-specific TCRs recognized epitopes lying outside the regions that are mutated in the B.1.351 and B.1.1.7 variants. Most participants were white British and females outnumbered males, and the authors suggested that clonal diversity may have been underestimated. Only a handful of AZD1222 recipients were SARS-CoV-2 seropositive at baseline, limiting conclusions about previously exposed vaccinees. The 56-69-year group was small, and its depth increase did not reach significance, likely because of low power. Because no day 14 peak-response samples were available, repertoires were characterized only after the peak T cell response. After two AZD1222 doses, spike-specific TCR breadth and depth were significantly higher than at day 0 and than in MenACWY recipients.

CDR3 length: 10 amino acids, cysteine to valine. Only the CDR3 DNA is retained, 30 bases long and in frame from the first base. V loses 4 bases, J loses 11 bases, and the germline ends lie 10 bases apart. Per the germline V gene, SGHRS is the CDR1 and YFSETQ is the CDR2. The CDR3 regions of human TCRbeta chains were analyzed by immunosequencing. As for the authors' bioinformatics: TCRs in the repertoires were compared against a reference library of SARS-CoV-2-specific TCRs that had been generated with the MIRA antigen-specificity platform. Breadth was defined as the fraction of unique TCRs that were SARS-CoV-2-associated, and depth was defined as the fraction of total T cells that were SARS-CoV-2-associated. Using the MIRA data, each spike-specific TCR was mapped to the spike region that the TCR reacts to and placed in a CD4 or CD8 class. Log10-transformed breadth and depth values were compared by one-way ANOVA with Sidak's multiple comparisons tests. Not all clones reach the TCRdb copy of this immuneACCESS table, which keeps in-frame sequences only. Checked studies attribute under half of the gap to unresolved V genes and leave the rest unexplained. The DNA was the basis for D and trimming; V, J and clone size are from that table. The sample data list over 150,000 clones, and 70% to 90% of these were observed just once. The ten largest account for 5.5% of the sample.

Read against the paper, the sample's time point label means: baseline before first vaccination. The treatment or condition label, read with the paper, signifies: meningococcal conjugate vaccine given as trial control. The vaccinee samples were drawn from two UK trials, COV001 and COV002, one of which was a single-blind randomized controlled phase 2/3 trial testing AZD1222 (ChAdOx1 nCoV-19) in healthy adults. For TCRbeta chain sequencing, PBMC samples were collected from trial participants at day 0 and at day 28 after the second dose. The rearrangement joined TRBV5-1 to TRBJ2-7; the D gene identity is not certain. The sequencing here drew on peripheral blood, taken on day 0 of MenACWY control vaccination. The clonotype originates from an adult in good health. The base sequence is TGCGCCAGCAGCCTAGATTGTGAGTACGTC. It translates as CASSLDCEYV.